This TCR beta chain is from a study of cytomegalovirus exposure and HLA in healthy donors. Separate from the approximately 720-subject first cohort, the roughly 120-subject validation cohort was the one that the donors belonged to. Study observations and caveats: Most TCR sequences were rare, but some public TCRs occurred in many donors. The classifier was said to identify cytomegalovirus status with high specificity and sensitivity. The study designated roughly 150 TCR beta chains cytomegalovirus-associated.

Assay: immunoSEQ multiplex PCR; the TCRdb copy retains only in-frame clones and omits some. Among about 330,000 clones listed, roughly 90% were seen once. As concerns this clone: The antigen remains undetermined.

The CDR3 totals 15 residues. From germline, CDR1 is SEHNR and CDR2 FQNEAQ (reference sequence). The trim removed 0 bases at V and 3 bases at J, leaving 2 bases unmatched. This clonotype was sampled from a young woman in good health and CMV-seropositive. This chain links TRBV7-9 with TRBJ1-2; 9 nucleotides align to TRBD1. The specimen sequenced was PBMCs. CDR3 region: CASSLARTGDYGYTF. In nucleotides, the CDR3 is TGTGCCAGCAGCTTAGCTAGGACAGGGGACTATGGCTACACCTTC.